Each of the 10 T cell receptor beta chains below was sequenced from the same sample in a study of CD8+CD57+ T cells in acquired aplastic anemia. For sequencing, patients were chosen who had shown expansion of CD8+CD57+ cells by flow cytometry. Profiling that covered TCR beta VDJ and CDR3 relied on genomic DNA as its template. TCRdb processed the reads anew with MiXCR; each CDR3 protein has one entry. This table has a few hundred thousand distinct CDR3 sequences, under 40% appearing once. Sequenced material: sorted CD4+, CD8+, or CD8+CD57+ T cells (not recorded which) from PBMCs. The source is a human donor with aplastic anemia.

V and J are TRBV25-1 and TRBJ1-6, with D perhaps matching TRBD1 (6 bases). CDR1 is MGHDK, CDR2 SYGVNS, per germline. The CDR3 totals 14 residues. Trimming shortened V by 6 bases and J by 6 bases, and 12 bases separated the two germline ends. CDR3 nucleotide sequence: TGTGCCAGCAGAAAACAGGGTTCTAATTCACCCCTCCACTTT. Its protein is CASRKQGSNSPLHF.

The chain is built from TRBV29-1 and TRBJ2-7, with D maybe TRBD2 (5 bases). Trimming cost V 7 bases and J 5 bases, with 9 bases left between them. The germline gives CDR1 SQVTM, CDR2 ANQGSEA. This CDR3 spans 10 amino acids. The CDR3 here is CSAGSDEQYF. The DNA of the CDR3 is TGCAGCGCGGGGTCCGACGAGCAGTACTTC.

This clonotype showed up many times. The chain carries TRBV20-1 and TRBJ1-2; D call uncertain. CDR1 and CDR2 (germline): DFQATT, SNEGSKA (reference sequence). CDR3 length: 13 residues. V was trimmed by 3 bases and J by 4 bases, leaving 12 bases between them. As DNA, the CDR3 is TGCAGTGCTAGTCCGCGGGAAATCTATGGCTACACCTTC. Encoded protein: CSASPREIYGYTF.

Note on this clonotype: This may stem from a read error, because a much larger clone lies one nucleotide away. This chain joins TRBV11-2 and TRBJ1-6; no firm D call. From germline, CDR1 is SGHAT and CDR2 FQNNGV. The CDR3 extends over 13 amino acids. CDR3 sequence: CASCTGPNSPLNF. In nucleotides, the CDR3 is TGTGCCAGTTGTACCGGACCTAATTCACCCCTCAACTTT.

This rearrangement joins TRBV24-1 to TRBJ1-5, with 7 bases identical to TRBD1. The ends lost 5 bases at V and 5 bases at J; junction bases unmatched: 8. This CDR3 region has 15 residues. Germline lookup yields CDR1 KGHDR and CDR2 SFDVKD. The CDR3 DNA sequence: TGTGCCACCAGTGCGGGATGGGACAGCCATCAGCCCCAGCATTTT. It is translated as CATSAGWDSHQPQHF.

This clonotype was detected only a few times. The gene calls are TRBV25-1 and TRBJ2-3; possible D gene TRBD2, 6 bases. The germline V and J ends were trimmed by 2 bases and 8 bases, with 8 bases remaining between them. Per the germline V gene, CDR1 is MGHDK and CDR2 is SYGVNS. The CDR3 is 12 residues long. CDR3: CASSEGGGTQYF. In nucleotides, the CDR3 is TGTGCCAGCAGTGAAGGGGGAGGTACGCAGTATTTT.

The sample holds a few counts of this clonotype. The V and J genes are TRBV3-1 and TRBJ2-1; D remains ambiguous. Trimming stripped 2 bases from V and 11 bases from J, with 7 bases between. Germline V gene data show CDR1 as LGHDT and CDR2 as YNNKEL (reference sequence). This CDR3 is 11 amino acids long. The chain's CDR3 is CASSQRNKQFF. CDR3 nucleotides: TGTGCCAGCAGCCAACGTAATAAGCAGTTCTTC.

The V call is TRBV6-5, the J call TRBJ1-2, with D possibly matching TRBD1 (5 bases). The CDR3 is 13 amino acids. The ends were cut back, 2 bases at V and 8 bases at J, with 12 bases in the middle. Germline values: CDR1 MNHEY, CDR2 SVGAGI. The CDR3 protein is CASSYRSGHGYTF. CDR3 DNA sequence: TGTGCCAGCAGTTACCGGTCAGGGCACGGCTACACCTTC.

This clonotype was seen a handful of times. The V call is TRBV3-1, the J call TRBJ1-2, with D tentatively TRBD1 (6 bases). Trimming removed 4 bases from V and 4 bases from J, with 13 bases in between. In germline, CDR1 is LGHDT, CDR2 YNNKEL (reference sequence). CDR3 size: 14 residues. The DNA of the CDR3 is TGTGCCAGCAGCCTTCTGGGGGGCGGCTATGGCTACACCTTC. Amino acids: CASSLLGGGYGYTF.

A note on this clonotype: A much larger clone lies a single base off, so this may be a read error. The V and J genes are TRBV7-2 and TRBJ2-7; TRBD1 agrees at 10 bases. Germline V gene lookup returns CDR1 SGHTA and CDR2 FQGNSA. This CDR3 spans 14 amino acids. The CDR3 DNA reads as TGTGTCAGCAGCTTGGGACAGGGGCACAACGAGCAGTACTTC. It specifies CVSSLGQGHNEQYF.